This is a list of T cell receptor beta chains from one sample in a study of blood T cell repertoires in COVID-19. Generated by immunoSEQ multiplex PCR, the TCRdb table keeps only in-frame clones and is missing some. The sample lists 200,000 to 250,000 clones, roughly four fifths occurring once. The sample consisted of peripheral blood. The receptors originated from a woman in her thirties who had recovered from COVID-19. Each CDR3 is given with its conserved first and last residue. A D gene is named only where the DNA matches it firmly. Rows give clone size only sometimes, using once, few, many, or a class for an expanded clone.

j_call: TRBJ2-1
clone_size: NA
d_call: NA
v_call: TRBV12-5
cdr3_nt: TGTGCTAGTGGTTTGAAGAGCTCCTACAATGAGCAGTTCTTC
cdr3_aa: CASGLKSSYNEQFF

j_call: TRBJ2-7
clone_size: NA
d_call: NA
v_call: TRBV19
cdr3_nt: TGTGCCAGTAGTATACAGGGGTTCGTCTACGAGCAGTACTTC
cdr3_aa: CASSIQGFVYEQYF

j_call: TRBJ2-1
clone_size: NA
d_call: NA
v_call: TRBV7-3
cdr3_nt: TGTGCCAGCAGCCTAACTACACACTCCTACAATGAGCAGTTCTTC
cdr3_aa: CASSLTTHSYNEQFF

j_call: TRBJ2-7
clone_size: NA
d_call: NA
v_call: TRBV7-2
cdr3_nt: TGTGCCAGCAGCTTAGATTGGGACTCGAGCTCCTACGAGCAGTACTTC
cdr3_aa: CASSLDWDSSSYEQYF

j_call: TRBJ2-7
clone_size: NA
d_call: TRBD2
v_call: TRBV28
cdr3_nt: TGTGCCAGCAGTTCGTGGACTAGCGGGAGTTTTCGGCAGTACTTC
cdr3_aa: CASSSWTSGSFRQYF

j_call: TRBJ2-1
clone_size: NA
d_call: NA
v_call: TRBV5-1
cdr3_nt: TGCGCCAGCAACAAGGGACTCCGCTCCTACAATGAGCAGTTCTTC
cdr3_aa: CASNKGLRSYNEQFF

j_call: TRBJ2-1
clone_size: NA
d_call: NA
v_call: TRBV4-1
cdr3_nt: TGCGCCAGCAGCCAAATCGGGAAGAGGTCATCCTACAATGAGCAGTTCTTC
cdr3_aa: CASSQIGKRSSYNEQFF

j_call: TRBJ2-7
clone_size: NA
d_call: NA
v_call: TRBV5-1
cdr3_nt: TGCGCCAGCAGCTGGACACACACCCCCTCCTACGAGCAGTACTTC
cdr3_aa: CASSWTHTPSYEQYF

j_call: TRBJ1-1
clone_size: NA
d_call: NA
v_call: TRBV2
cdr3_nt: TGTGCCAGCAGTGAAATTAGGCAGGGTAGGGCTTTCTTT
cdr3_aa: CASSEIRQGRAFF

j_call: TRBJ1-4
clone_size: NA
d_call: NA
v_call: TRBV29-1
cdr3_nt: TGCAGCGGCGCCCAGGGGAAGGGCGAAAAACTGTTTTTT
cdr3_aa: CSGAQGKGEKLFF

j_call: TRBJ1-5
clone_size: NA
d_call: NA
v_call: TRBV6-6
cdr3_nt: TGTGCCAGCAGTTACGCAGGTCAGCCCCAGCATTTT
cdr3_aa: CASSYAGQPQHF

j_call: TRBJ2-7
clone_size: NA
d_call: NA
v_call: TRBV27
cdr3_nt: TGTGCCAGCAGTTTAGGCCAGGGGGGCGCCTACGAGCAGTACTTC
cdr3_aa: CASSLGQGGAYEQYF

j_call: TRBJ1-4
clone_size: NA
d_call: NA
v_call: TRBV6-5
cdr3_nt: TGTGCCAGCAGTTACTCGTTTACAGGGCCTGGTGAAAAACTGTTTTTT
cdr3_aa: CASSYSFTGPGEKLFF

j_call: TRBJ1-1
clone_size: NA
d_call: NA
v_call: TRBV14
cdr3_nt: TGTGCCAGCAGCTTCCGGGACACCAAAAAAGGCGCTGAAGCTTTCTTT
cdr3_aa: CASSFRDTKKGAEAFF

j_call: TRBJ2-3
clone_size: few
d_call: TRBD2
v_call: TRBV5-6
cdr3_nt: TGTGCCAGCAGACTTCTAGCGGGAGTGGCAGATACGCAGTATTTT
cdr3_aa: CASRLLAGVADTQYF

j_call: TRBJ2-5
clone_size: NA
d_call: NA
v_call: TRBV15
cdr3_nt: TGTGCCACCAGCAGAAGAGTCACTCAAGAGACCCAGTACTTC
cdr3_aa: CATSRRVTQETQYF

j_call: TRBJ1-3
clone_size: once
d_call: NA
v_call: TRBV21-1
cdr3_nt: TGTGCCAGCAGCAAAAGGGACAGGAGATCTGGAAACACCATATATTTT
cdr3_aa: CASSKRDRRSGNTIYF

j_call: TRBJ2-3
clone_size: NA
d_call: TRBD1
v_call: TRBV6-5
cdr3_nt: TGTGCCAGCAGACCCTGGACAGGGGAAGATACGCAGTATTTT
cdr3_aa: CASRPWTGEDTQYF

j_call: TRBJ2-3
clone_size: few
d_call: TRBD2
v_call: TRBV29-1
cdr3_nt: TGCAGCGTTGAAGACCCAGTATTCGGGGGGTCCACAGATACGCAGTATTTT
cdr3_aa: CSVEDPVFGGSTDTQYF

j_call: TRBJ2-3
clone_size: NA
d_call: NA
v_call: TRBV7-3
cdr3_nt: TGTGCCAGTCGTGAGGGGGGCACAGATACGCAGTATTTT
cdr3_aa: CASREGGTDTQYF

j_call: TRBJ2-7
clone_size: NA
d_call: TRBD2
v_call: TRBV3-1/TRBV3-2
cdr3_nt: TGTGCCAGCAGCCAAGGCGGGACTAGTACTTACGAGCAGTACTTC
cdr3_aa: CASSQGGTSTYEQYF

j_call: TRBJ2-1
clone_size: NA
d_call: NA
v_call: TRBV28
cdr3_nt: TGTGCCAGCAGTCTCGTGGACTCTTACAATGAGCAGTTCTTC
cdr3_aa: CASSLVDSYNEQFF

j_call: TRBJ2-3
clone_size: NA
d_call: NA
v_call: TRBV14
cdr3_nt: TGTGCCAGCAGCCAAGAGTCGGTGCGGCCCTACACAGATACGCAGTATTTT
cdr3_aa: CASSQESVRPYTDTQYF

j_call: TRBJ2-1
clone_size: NA
d_call: NA
v_call: TRBV19
cdr3_nt: TGTGCCAGTAGTATTGGAGGGATCCAGTACAATGAGCAGTTCTTC
cdr3_aa: CASSIGGIQYNEQFF

j_call: TRBJ2-7
clone_size: NA
d_call: NA
v_call: TRBV30
cdr3_nt: TGTGCCTGGATAAAGGAGGACTCCTACGAGCAGTACTTC
cdr3_aa: CAWIKEDSYEQYF

j_call: TRBJ2-1
clone_size: NA
d_call: TRBD2
v_call: TRBV29-1
cdr3_nt: TGCAGCGTTGAAGTCTGGACTAGCGGGGTTCTCAACAATGAGCAGTTCTTC
cdr3_aa: CSVEVWTSGVLNNEQFF

j_call: TRBJ1-4
clone_size: once
d_call: TRBD1
v_call: TRBV28
cdr3_nt: TGTGCCAGCAGGAGGGGACAGCTTAATGAAAAACTGTTTTTT
cdr3_aa: CASRRGQLNEKLFF

j_call: TRBJ2-3
clone_size: NA
d_call: TRBD2
v_call: TRBV14
cdr3_nt: TGTGCCAGCAGCCAAGGCTCTAGCGGGAGTACAGATACGCAGTATTTT
cdr3_aa: CASSQGSSGSTDTQYF

j_call: TRBJ2-5
clone_size: NA
d_call: NA
v_call: TRBV11-2
cdr3_nt: TGTGCCAGCATCTTGAGGCCTGCCCTACAAGAGACCCAGTACTTC
cdr3_aa: CASILRPALQETQYF

j_call: TRBJ2-3
clone_size: NA
d_call: TRBD2
v_call: TRBV28
cdr3_nt: TGTGCCAGCAGTTATTGGACTAGCGGTCCCACAGATACGCAGTATTTT
cdr3_aa: CASSYWTSGPTDTQYF

j_call: TRBJ1-2
clone_size: NA
d_call: TRBD1
v_call: TRBV13
cdr3_nt: TGTGCCAGCAGGTTAACAACCGGGACAGGCACGGGGGGCTACACCTTC
cdr3_aa: CASRLTTGTGTGGYTF

j_call: TRBJ2-7
clone_size: NA
d_call: TRBD1
v_call: TRBV10-3
cdr3_nt: TGTGCCATCAGACGACCGGGACAGGACGTGTCCTACGAGCAGTACTTC
cdr3_aa: CAIRRPGQDVSYEQYF

j_call: TRBJ1-2
clone_size: NA
d_call: NA
v_call: TRBV28
cdr3_nt: TGTGCCAGCAGCCCTTGGGGGGGCACTTATGGCTACACCTTC
cdr3_aa: CASSPWGGTYGYTF

j_call: TRBJ1-2
clone_size: NA
d_call: TRBD1
v_call: TRBV30
cdr3_nt: TGTGCCTGGAGTGTACCCAGGGGGGGCTACACCTTC
cdr3_aa: CAWSVPRGGYTF

j_call: TRBJ2-1
clone_size: once
d_call: NA
v_call: TRBV28
cdr3_nt: TGTGCCAGCAGTATCACAAATGAGCAGTTCTTC
cdr3_aa: CASSITNEQFF

j_call: TRBJ1-1
clone_size: NA
d_call: NA
v_call: TRBV28
cdr3_nt: TGTGCCAGCAGTTTTTTCCAGGGATTGAACACTGAAGCTTTCTTT
cdr3_aa: CASSFFQGLNTEAFF

j_call: TRBJ2-7
clone_size: NA
d_call: TRBD1
v_call: TRBV11-3
cdr3_nt: TGTGCCAGCAGGCACAGGGGTCCCGAGCAGTACTTC
cdr3_aa: CASRHRGPEQYF